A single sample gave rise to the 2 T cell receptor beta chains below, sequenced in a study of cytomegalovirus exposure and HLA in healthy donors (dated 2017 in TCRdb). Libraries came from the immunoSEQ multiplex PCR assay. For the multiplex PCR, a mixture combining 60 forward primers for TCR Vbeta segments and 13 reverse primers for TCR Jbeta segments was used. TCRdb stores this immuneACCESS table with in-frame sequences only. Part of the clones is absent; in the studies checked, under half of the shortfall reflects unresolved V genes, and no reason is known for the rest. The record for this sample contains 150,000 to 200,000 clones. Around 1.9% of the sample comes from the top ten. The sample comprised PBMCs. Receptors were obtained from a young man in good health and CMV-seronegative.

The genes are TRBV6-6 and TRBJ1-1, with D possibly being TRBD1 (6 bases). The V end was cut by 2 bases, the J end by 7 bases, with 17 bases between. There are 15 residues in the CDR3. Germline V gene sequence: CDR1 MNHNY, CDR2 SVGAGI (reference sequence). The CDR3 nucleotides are TGTGCCAGCAGTTACGGGGGGGCGCAAGGAGGTGAAGCTTTCTTT. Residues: CASSYGGAQGGEAFF.

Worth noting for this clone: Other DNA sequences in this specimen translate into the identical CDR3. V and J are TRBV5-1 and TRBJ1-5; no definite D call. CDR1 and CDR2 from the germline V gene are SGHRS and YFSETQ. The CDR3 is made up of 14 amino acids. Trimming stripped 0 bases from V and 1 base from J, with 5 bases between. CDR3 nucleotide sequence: TGCGCCAGCAGCTTGGGTCAAAGCAATCAGCCCCAGCATTTT. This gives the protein CASSLGQSNQPQHF.